The entry that follows covers one T cell receptor (beta chain) sequence. The data were obtained in a study of blood T cell repertoires in COVID-19. Across the study: Some COVID-19 samples were acute and others convalescent; all came from the United States, Italy and Spain.

TCRdb keeps only in-frame clones here, not all; method: immunoSEQ multiplex PCR. This sample has about 170,000 clones, with around 83% found just once. In germline, CDR1 is SGHDT, CDR2 YYEEEE. The CDR3 sequence is 15 residues long. With 4 bases removed from V and 5 bases from J, the gap between germline ends came to 15 bases. The cohort comprised adults aged about 18 to 100 years residing in about two dozen US areas. The J gene is TRBJ1-4, the V gene TRBV5-6; no clear D gene. The origin of this receptor is a woman in her forties or fifties in a cohort exposed to, infected with or recovered from COVID-19 (not recorded which). The material sequenced was PBMCs or T cells enriched from blood (not recorded which). The CDR3 DNA reads TGTGCCAGCAGCCCTAGCGGCGTCAGAAATGAAAAACTGTTTTTT. Translation: CASSPSGVRNEKLFF.